This TCR beta chain stems from a study of T cell changes during pregnancy in multiple sclerosis. The CDR3 is made up of 12 amino acids. Germline V gene lookup returns CDR1 MNHEY and CDR2 SVGAGI. Unmatched junction bases numbered 0, after V lost 8 bases and J lost 4 bases. TCRdb keeps only in-frame clones here, not all; method: immunoSEQ multiplex PCR. This table has about 40,000 clones, approximately 90% appearing once. The source material was CD4+ T cells from peripheral blood mononuclear cells, sampled before pregnancy. This chain joins TRBV6-5 and TRBJ1-2, with 11 positions matching TRBD1. This sequence was found in a female donor with multiple sclerosis, enrolled in a pregnancy study. The CDR3 DNA is TGTGCCAGCGGGACAGGGGGCTATGGCTACACCTTC. Translated, it gives CASGTGGYGYTF.